This T cell receptor beta chain was profiled in a study of post-analysis software for immune sequencing data. This CDR3 comprises 17 residues. Per the germline V gene, CDR1 is MDHEN and CDR2 is SYDVKM. J gave up 1 base and V 3 bases, and 9 bases lay outside the gene matches. As for this clonotype: The antigen is undetermined.

Study-wide results and caveats: Controls showed significantly higher normalized Chao1 diversity than did multiple sclerosis patients. F measure grouped same-batch samples tightly together. When patients were compared with controls, about five TRBV segments were more frequent, TRBV5-6, TRBV5-1 and TRBV20-1 among them.

Each TCR beta cDNA library carried unique molecular identifiers. Input amounts of 1 to 10 million T cells were used. These gave around 500,000 cDNA molecules, so each molecule approximated one T cell. TCRdb re-called the PCR reads through MiXCR, storing one row per CDR3 protein. Of around 260,000 distinct CDR3 sequences in the sample, about 40% were seen once. The material sequenced was blood. This TCR derives from a girl between 10 and 17 years old with multiple sclerosis. V gene TRBV28 combines with J gene TRBJ2-3, with 8 positions matching TRBD1. CDR3 sequence: CASSFKAGTGGTDTQYF. The CDR3 region has the DNA TGTGCCAGCAGTTTCAAAGCCGGGACAGGTGGCACAGATACGCAGTATTTT.